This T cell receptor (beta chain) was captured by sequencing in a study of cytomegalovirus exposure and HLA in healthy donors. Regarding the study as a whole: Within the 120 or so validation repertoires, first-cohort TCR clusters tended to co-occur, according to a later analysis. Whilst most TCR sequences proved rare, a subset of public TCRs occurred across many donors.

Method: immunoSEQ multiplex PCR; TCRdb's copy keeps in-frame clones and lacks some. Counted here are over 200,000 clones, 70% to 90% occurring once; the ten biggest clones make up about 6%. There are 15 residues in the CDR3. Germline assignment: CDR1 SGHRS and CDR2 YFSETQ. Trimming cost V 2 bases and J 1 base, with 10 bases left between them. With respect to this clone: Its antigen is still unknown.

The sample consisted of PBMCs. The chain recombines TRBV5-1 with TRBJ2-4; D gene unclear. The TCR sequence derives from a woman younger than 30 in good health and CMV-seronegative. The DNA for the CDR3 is TGCGCCAGCAGCTTACCGCGTAGCGCCAAAAACATTCAGTACTTC. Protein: CASSLPRSAKNIQYF.